The rows below give T cell receptor beta chains drawn from one sample of a study of cytotoxic CD8 clonotypes in ibrutinib-treated CLL. Method: immunoSEQ multiplex PCR; TCRdb's copy keeps in-frame clones and lacks some. Among 150,000 or so clones listed, 75% to 80% were seen once. Material: PBMCs, obtained after 24 months of ibrutinib treatment. The receptors shown here come from a human donor with chronic lymphocytic leukemia. The CDR3 runs from the conserved cysteine through the conserved F or W. D genes are given only for firm matches. A row's size may be missing; if present it is once, few, many or a size class.

D,J,V,size,DNA,CDR3
-,TRBJ1-2,TRBV5-2,-,TGTGCCAGCAATTTAAAGACCTATGGCTACACCTTC,CASNLKTYGYTF
TRBD2,TRBJ2-2,TRBV14,-,TGTGCCAGCAGCCAGGTGGCGGGAGGCCCCGGGGAGCTGTTTTTT,CASSQVAGGPGELFF
-,TRBJ1-3,TRBV21-1,once,TGTGCCAGCAGCAGACGGACAGGCCACTCTGGAAACACCATATATTTT,CASSRRTGHSGNTIYF
-,TRBJ1-6,TRBV18,-,TGTGCCAGCTCACTCTCAGGGGTTTCACCCCTCCACTTT,CASSLSGVSPLHF
-,TRBJ2-2,TRBV19,few,TGTGCCAGTAGGGGAGGGGGTAACACCGGGGAGCTGTTTTTT,CASRGGGNTGELFF
TRBD1,TRBJ2-3,TRBV18,-,TGTGCCAGCTCGGGACAGGGTCGCACAGATACGCAGTATTTT,CASSGQGRTDTQYF
-,TRBJ2-7,TRBV27,once,TGTGCCAGCAGTTATCGGATGGCCACCACCTCCCACGAGCAGTACTTC,CASSYRMATTSHEQYF
-,TRBJ1-1,TRBV29-1,-,TGCAGCGTTTCGGGGTCAGGGAACACTGAAGCTTTCTTT,CSVSGSGNTEAFF
-,TRBJ2-7,TRBV6-5,-,TGTGCCAGCAGTCCCAACCGACAGGCCTACGAGCAGTACTTC,CASSPNRQAYEQYF
-,TRBJ1-4,TRBV7-2,-,TGTGCCAGCAGCTTAGTGGCAGGGCTGAAACTGTTTTTT,CASSLVAGLKLFF
-,TRBJ1-1,TRBV14,-,TGTGCCAGCAGCCAAATCCACACTGAAGCTTTCTTT,CASSQIHTEAFF
-,TRBJ1-2,TRBV13,-,TGTGCCAGCAGCTTAGGTTCAGCTCCGGGCTACACCTTC,CASSLGSAPGYTF
TRBD2,TRBJ2-5,TRBV2,-,TGTGCCAGCCGGGGGGGCGGGGTGACCCAGTACTTC,CASRGGGVTQYF
TRBD2,TRBJ2-1,TRBV5-1,-,TGCGCCAGCAGCTTGGTGGCGGGGGTCAACAATGAGCAGTTCTTC,CASSLVAGVNNEQFF
-,TRBJ2-6,TRBV18,few,TGTGCCAGCTCACCCGGACAGAGCTCTGGGGCCAACGTCCTGACTTTC,CASSPGQSSGANVLTF
TRBD1,TRBJ1-6,TRBV18,-,TGTGCCAGCTCACCGGGACAGGGGGCGTATTCACCCCTCCACTTT,CASSPGQGAYSPLHF
-,TRBJ2-5,TRBV7-2,-,TGTGCCAGCAGCACCGACACGGAGACCCAGTACTTC,CASSTDTETQYF
TRBD1,TRBJ1-2,TRBV7-8,once,TGTGCCAGCAGCAGAACCGGGACAGGGAACGGCGGCTACACCTTC,CASSRTGTGNGGYTF
-,TRBJ1-2,TRBV28,few,TGTGCCAGCAGTTTGGGGGACTATGGCTACACCTTC,CASSLGDYGYTF